Reported below is one TCR beta chain. The antigen is undetermined. Germline V CDR1 and CDR2: SGHVS, FQNEAQ. J gave up 0 bases and V 1 base, and 10 bases lay outside the gene matches. The CDR3 has 18 residues. This sample is drawn from a study of cytomegalovirus exposure and HLA in healthy donors. As for the study in general: About 85 million unique TCR sequences came from HLA-typed donors in an early release.

Both 60 Vbeta primers and 13 Jbeta primers went into the PCR. TCRdb's table, derived via immunoSEQ multiplex PCR, lists solely in-frame clones and lacks some. The sample lists 130,000 to 150,000 clones; roughly four fifths were seen once. Study conclusions and caveats: The authors later found HLA-associated TCR beta chains more clonally expanded than equally common others. Excluded were some V segments that proved indistinguishable, including TRBV6-2 and TRBV6-3. As a later analysis showed, a missense DCLRE1C variant was linked to trimming of TCR beta V- and J-genes.

The sample consisted of PBMCs. The chain joins TRBV7-8 to TRBJ1-2, with 8 nucleotides matching TRBD1. The sequence came from a woman aged 40 to 50 in good health and CMV-seronegative. The CDR3 DNA follows: TGTGCCAGCAGCTTAGGGGACTATCCGGGACAGGCTAACTATGGCTACACCTTC. Translating it yields CASSLGDYPGQANYGYTF.